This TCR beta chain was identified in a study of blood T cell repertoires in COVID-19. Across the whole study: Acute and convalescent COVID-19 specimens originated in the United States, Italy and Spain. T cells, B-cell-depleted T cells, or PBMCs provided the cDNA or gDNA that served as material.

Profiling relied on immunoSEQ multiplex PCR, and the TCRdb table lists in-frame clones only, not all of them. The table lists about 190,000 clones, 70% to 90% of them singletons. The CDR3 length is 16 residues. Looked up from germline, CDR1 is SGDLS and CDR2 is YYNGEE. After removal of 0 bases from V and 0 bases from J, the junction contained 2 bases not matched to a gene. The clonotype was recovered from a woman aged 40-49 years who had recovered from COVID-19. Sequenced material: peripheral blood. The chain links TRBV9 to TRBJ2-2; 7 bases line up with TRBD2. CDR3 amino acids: CASSVGAGANTGELFF. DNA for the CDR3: TGTGCCAGCAGCGTAGGGGCGGGAGCGAACACCGGGGAGCTGTTTTTT. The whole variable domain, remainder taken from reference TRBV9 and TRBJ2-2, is DSGVTQTPKHLITATGQRVTLRCSPRSGDLSVYWYQQSLDQGLQFLIQYYNGEERAKGNILERFSAQQFPDLHSELNLSSLELGDSALYFCASSVGAGANTGELFFGEGSRLTVL.